Listed here is a single T cell receptor (beta chain). This sample is part of a study of blood T cell repertoires in COVID-19. Overall study context: The origin of the acute and convalescent COVID-19 samples was the United States, Italy and Spain. Sample material is recorded as cDNA or gDNA derived from T cells, B-cell-depleted T cells, or PBMCs.

Living in 24 US areas, the participants were between about 18 and 95 years of age. Methods used by the authors: Estimated nucleated cell counts came from reference gene primer amplification. Method: immunoSEQ multiplex PCR; TCRdb's copy keeps in-frame clones and lacks some. D and trimming were read from the DNA, whereas the V and J calls and clone size are those reported in that table. The data hold some 150,000 clones, with about nine tenths observed a single time. J lost 9 bases, V lost 2 bases, and 5 bases had no gene match. Germline lookup yields CDR1 KGHSH and CDR2 LQKENI. This CDR3 has 15 amino acids.

The sample taken for sequencing was PBMCs or T cells enriched from blood (not recorded which). This rearrangement joins TRBV18 to TRBJ1-6; TRBD1 agrees at 9 bases. The sequence came from a man aged 50-60 years who had recovered from COVID-19. The DNA of the CDR3 is TGTGCCAGCTCACCAGGCCGGGACAGGGTTTCACCCCTCCACTTT. Protein: CASSPGRDRVSPLHF.